The rows below give T cell receptor beta chains drawn from one sample of a study of blood T cell repertoires in COVID-19. Produced via immunoSEQ multiplex PCR; TCRdb's table is partial and in-frame only. The sample has about 260,000 clones; 80% to 90% are singletons. Sequenced sample: peripheral blood. The receptors come from a man aged 25-40 years with active or convalescent COVID-19. The conserved cysteine and the conserved F or W are not part of the CDR3 here. The order of the fields is J gene, CDR3 length, clone size, V gene, CDR3 protein. Only part of the rows carry a size: once, few, many, or a class if the clone is expanded.

j_call: TRBJ2-3; cdr3_length: 12; clone_size: once; v_call: TRBV19; cdr3_aa: ASRSGGRTDTQY
j_call: TRBJ1-5; cdr3_length: 12; clone_size: NA; v_call: TRBV9; cdr3_aa: ASSVGGVFQPQH
j_call: TRBJ1-5; cdr3_length: 15; clone_size: NA; v_call: TRBV7-9; cdr3_aa: ASSLVGGFDANQPQH
j_call: TRBJ2-7; cdr3_length: 14; clone_size: NA; v_call: TRBV5-1; cdr3_aa: ASTTSVGDISYEQY
j_call: TRBJ1-5; cdr3_length: 11; clone_size: NA; v_call: TRBV2; cdr3_aa: ASSDRINQPQH
j_call: TRBJ2-1; cdr3_length: 14; clone_size: NA; v_call: TRBV25-1; cdr3_aa: ASSEGTSGPRNEQF
j_call: TRBJ2-3; cdr3_length: 14; clone_size: NA; v_call: TRBV2; cdr3_aa: ASSESWTSYTDTQY
j_call: TRBJ2-7; cdr3_length: 12; clone_size: few; v_call: TRBV19; cdr3_aa: ASSIERGSYEQY
j_call: TRBJ1-2; cdr3_length: 12; clone_size: once; v_call: TRBV18; cdr3_aa: ASSPPGREDGYT
j_call: TRBJ2-3; cdr3_length: 11; clone_size: NA; v_call: TRBV7-2; cdr3_aa: ASSPGLRGTQY
j_call: TRBJ1-4; cdr3_length: 14; clone_size: NA; v_call: TRBV3-1/TRBV3-2; cdr3_aa: ASSRRSTGYNEKLF
j_call: TRBJ2-2; cdr3_length: 14; clone_size: NA; v_call: TRBV3-1/TRBV3-2; cdr3_aa: ASSLGTSGNTGELF
j_call: TRBJ1-2; cdr3_length: 14; clone_size: once; v_call: TRBV9; cdr3_aa: ASSPHRGGGLSGYT
j_call: TRBJ2-4; cdr3_length: 14; clone_size: NA; v_call: TRBV5-8; cdr3_aa: ASSLGLDLAKNIQY
j_call: TRBJ2-3; cdr3_length: 14; clone_size: few; v_call: TRBV13; cdr3_aa: ASSLKTSGLADTQY
j_call: TRBJ1-1; cdr3_length: 13; clone_size: NA; v_call: TRBV5-1; cdr3_aa: ASSLLGGTNTEAF
j_call: TRBJ1-1; cdr3_length: 11; clone_size: NA; v_call: TRBV19; cdr3_aa: ASIGFGGPEAF
j_call: TRBJ2-2; cdr3_length: 11; clone_size: NA; v_call: TRBV25-1; cdr3_aa: ASSSGYTGELF
j_call: TRBJ1-5; cdr3_length: 12; clone_size: NA; v_call: TRBV9; cdr3_aa: ATSGDRDGQPQH
j_call: TRBJ1-1; cdr3_length: 12; clone_size: NA; v_call: TRBV6-5; cdr3_aa: ASRATGSNTEAF
j_call: TRBJ2-5; cdr3_length: 13; clone_size: NA; v_call: TRBV7-2; cdr3_aa: ASSLVSGPQETQY
j_call: TRBJ2-7; cdr3_length: 12; clone_size: NA; v_call: TRBV3-1/TRBV3-2; cdr3_aa: ASSPGTAHYEQY
j_call: TRBJ1-4; cdr3_length: 13; clone_size: NA; v_call: TRBV5-4; cdr3_aa: ASSSGAVAEEKLF
j_call: TRBJ2-5; cdr3_length: 11; clone_size: NA; v_call: TRBV24-1; cdr3_aa: ATSEPGAETQY
j_call: TRBJ2-7; cdr3_length: 13; clone_size: NA; v_call: TRBV6-6; cdr3_aa: ASSYFGQETYEQY
j_call: TRBJ2-1; cdr3_length: 13; clone_size: NA; v_call: TRBV30; cdr3_aa: AWSVLSPTRDEQF
j_call: TRBJ2-1; cdr3_length: 12; clone_size: NA; v_call: TRBV6-5; cdr3_aa: ASRLALSYNEQF
j_call: TRBJ2-3; cdr3_length: 14; clone_size: NA; v_call: TRBV6-1; cdr3_aa: ASSEPGQGWADTQY
j_call: TRBJ2-2; cdr3_length: 16; clone_size: NA; v_call: TRBV5-1; cdr3_aa: ASSFGLAGRSHTGELF
j_call: TRBJ2-7; cdr3_length: 13; clone_size: NA; v_call: TRBV6-5; cdr3_aa: ASSYGGQGSYEQY
j_call: TRBJ2-3; cdr3_length: 10; clone_size: NA; v_call: TRBV2; cdr3_aa: ASSGQGDTQY
j_call: TRBJ2-1; cdr3_length: 11; clone_size: NA; v_call: TRBV3-1/TRBV3-2; cdr3_aa: ASSHGSGNEQF
j_call: TRBJ1-2; cdr3_length: 13; clone_size: NA; v_call: TRBV7-9; cdr3_aa: ASSERQGWLFGYT
j_call: TRBJ2-3; cdr3_length: 15; clone_size: many; v_call: TRBV7-2; cdr3_aa: ASSLGARGAKSDTQY
j_call: TRBJ2-1; cdr3_length: 16; clone_size: NA; v_call: TRBV12-5; cdr3_aa: ASGSTVGLHSSYNEQF
j_call: TRBJ1-2; cdr3_length: 11; clone_size: few; v_call: TRBV27; cdr3_aa: ASARDRVGGYT
j_call: TRBJ1-5; cdr3_length: 14; clone_size: NA; v_call: TRBV27; cdr3_aa: ASSLSGQGAYQPQH
j_call: TRBJ1-5; cdr3_length: 12; clone_size: NA; v_call: TRBV28; cdr3_aa: ASSLGQPNQPQH
j_call: TRBJ2-2; cdr3_length: 12; clone_size: NA; v_call: TRBV18; cdr3_aa: ASSRTGETGELF
j_call: TRBJ2-5; cdr3_length: 11; clone_size: NA; v_call: TRBV12-3/TRBV12-4; cdr3_aa: ASSSLGGETQY
j_call: TRBJ2-7; cdr3_length: 9; clone_size: NA; v_call: TRBV3-1/TRBV3-2; cdr3_aa: ASRRDYEQY
j_call: TRBJ2-7; cdr3_length: 13; clone_size: NA; v_call: TRBV7-2; cdr3_aa: ASSWLAGGAREQY
j_call: TRBJ2-7; cdr3_length: 14; clone_size: NA; v_call: TRBV11-3; cdr3_aa: ASSLDWQFHSYEQY
j_call: TRBJ1-5; cdr3_length: 12; clone_size: NA; v_call: TRBV5-6; cdr3_aa: ASSGTGVRQPQH
j_call: TRBJ2-2; cdr3_length: 11; clone_size: once; v_call: TRBV7-9; cdr3_aa: ASGRTNTGELF
j_call: TRBJ2-1; cdr3_length: 13; clone_size: once; v_call: TRBV29-1; cdr3_aa: SVVGRAGSYNEQF
j_call: TRBJ2-5; cdr3_length: 13; clone_size: NA; v_call: TRBV7-3; cdr3_aa: ASSPQQGARETQY
j_call: TRBJ2-2; cdr3_length: 17; clone_size: NA; v_call: TRBV5-1; cdr3_aa: ASSSTSLVFSGPTGELF
j_call: TRBJ2-3; cdr3_length: 13; clone_size: NA; v_call: TRBV25-1; cdr3_aa: ASSPRGSSRDTQY
j_call: TRBJ1-2; cdr3_length: 14; clone_size: NA; v_call: TRBV5-5; cdr3_aa: ASSLLGGGSNYGYT
j_call: TRBJ2-7; cdr3_length: 12; clone_size: NA; v_call: TRBV5-4; cdr3_aa: ASSWEGTIYEQY
j_call: TRBJ2-7; cdr3_length: 11; clone_size: NA; v_call: TRBV19; cdr3_aa: ASSGLDSYEQY
j_call: TRBJ2-7; cdr3_length: 13; clone_size: NA; v_call: TRBV29-1; cdr3_aa: SVAGLNHPSYEQY
j_call: TRBJ2-1; cdr3_length: 16; clone_size: NA; v_call: TRBV7-9; cdr3_aa: ASSSPLRYGGLYNEQF
j_call: TRBJ2-5; cdr3_length: 13; clone_size: once; v_call: TRBV6-1; cdr3_aa: ASSEATGLAGTQY
j_call: TRBJ2-3; cdr3_length: 11; clone_size: NA; v_call: TRBV6-6; cdr3_aa: ASSYRDTDTQY
j_call: TRBJ2-7; cdr3_length: 12; clone_size: NA; v_call: TRBV6-5; cdr3_aa: ASNEGAESYEQY
j_call: TRBJ2-2; cdr3_length: 15; clone_size: NA; v_call: TRBV3-1/TRBV3-2; cdr3_aa: ASSPYGRSKNTGELF
j_call: TRBJ2-7; cdr3_length: 15; clone_size: NA; v_call: TRBV6-2/TRBV6-3; cdr3_aa: ASSYRDGRDYDHEQY
j_call: TRBJ2-5; cdr3_length: 15; clone_size: NA; v_call: TRBV5-4; cdr3_aa: ASSLPLAGRTKETQY